The sequence of this T cell receptor (beta chain) was determined in a study of blood T cell repertoires in COVID-19. The overall study: Both acute and convalescent COVID-19 samples were obtained from the United States, Italy and Spain.

Trimming took 1 base from V and 0 from J; bases not matched to a gene: 8. There are 17 residues in the CDR3. The germline gives CDR1 SEHNR, CDR2 FQNEAQ (reference sequence). This table comes from immunoSEQ multiplex PCR, and its TCRdb copy is limited to in-frame clones, with some not included. In the table there are roughly 120,000 clones, roughly 85% of which are singletons. This sequence originates from a man aged 40-49 years with acute or convalescent COVID-19. The chain combines TRBV7-9 with TRBJ2-7, with TRBD1 identical over 8 bases. Sequencing input: peripheral blood. In DNA, the CDR3 is TGTGCCAGCAGCTTAGGCCGTGGGACAGGATACTCCTACGAGCAGTACTTC. As protein: CASSLGRGTGYSYEQYF.